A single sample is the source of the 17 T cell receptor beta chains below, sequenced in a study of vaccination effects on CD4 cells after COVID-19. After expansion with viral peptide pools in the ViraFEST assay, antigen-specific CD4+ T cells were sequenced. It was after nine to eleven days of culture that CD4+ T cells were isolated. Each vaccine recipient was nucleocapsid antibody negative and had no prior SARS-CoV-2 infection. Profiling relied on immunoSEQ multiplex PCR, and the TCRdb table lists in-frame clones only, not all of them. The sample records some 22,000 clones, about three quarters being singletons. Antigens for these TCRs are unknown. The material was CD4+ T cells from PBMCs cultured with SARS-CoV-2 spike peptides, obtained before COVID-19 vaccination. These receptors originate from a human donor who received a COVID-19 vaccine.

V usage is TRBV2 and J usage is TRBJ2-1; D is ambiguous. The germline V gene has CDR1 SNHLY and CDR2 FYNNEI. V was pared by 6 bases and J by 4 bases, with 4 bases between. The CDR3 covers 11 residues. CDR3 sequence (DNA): TGTGCCAGCAGCCCGTACAATGAGCAGTTCTTC. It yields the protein CASSPYNEQFF.

CDR3 nucleotides: TGCAGTGGTTATGCGGCCTACGAGCAGTACTTC. Translating gives CSGYAAYEQYF. This chain joins TRBV20-1 and TRBJ2-7; D ambiguous. Trimming removed 7 bases from V and 2 bases from J, with 9 bases in between. The CDR3 runs to 11 residues. The germline V gene has CDR1 DFQATT and CDR2 SNEGSKA (reference sequence).

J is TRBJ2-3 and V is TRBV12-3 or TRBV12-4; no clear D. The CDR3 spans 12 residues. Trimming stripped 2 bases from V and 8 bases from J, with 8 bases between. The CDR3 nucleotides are TGTGCCAGCAGTTTATTCCTAGGTACGCAGTATTTT. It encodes CASSLFLGTQYF.

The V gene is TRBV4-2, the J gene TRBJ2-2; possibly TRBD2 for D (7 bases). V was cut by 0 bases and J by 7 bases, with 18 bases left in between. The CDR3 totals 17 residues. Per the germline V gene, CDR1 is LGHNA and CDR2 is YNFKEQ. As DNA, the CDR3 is TGTGCCAGCAGCCAAGAGGTCACCCGGGGGGCCGGCGGGGAGCTGTTTTTT. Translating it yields CASSQEVTRGAGGELFF.

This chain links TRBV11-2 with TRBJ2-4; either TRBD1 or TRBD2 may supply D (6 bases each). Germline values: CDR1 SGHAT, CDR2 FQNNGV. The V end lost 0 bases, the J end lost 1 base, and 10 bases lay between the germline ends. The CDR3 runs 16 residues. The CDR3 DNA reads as TGTGCCAGCAGCTTAGAAGGGGGGATTGCCAAAAACATTCAGTACTTC. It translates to CASSLEGGIAKNIQYF.

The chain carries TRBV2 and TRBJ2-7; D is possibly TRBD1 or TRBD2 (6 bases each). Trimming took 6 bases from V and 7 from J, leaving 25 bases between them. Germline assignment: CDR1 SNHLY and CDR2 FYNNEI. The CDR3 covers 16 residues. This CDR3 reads CASRGRLWDTLEEQYF. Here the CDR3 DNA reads TGTGCCAGCAGAGGGAGGTTGTGGGACACCCTAGAGGAGCAGTACTTC.

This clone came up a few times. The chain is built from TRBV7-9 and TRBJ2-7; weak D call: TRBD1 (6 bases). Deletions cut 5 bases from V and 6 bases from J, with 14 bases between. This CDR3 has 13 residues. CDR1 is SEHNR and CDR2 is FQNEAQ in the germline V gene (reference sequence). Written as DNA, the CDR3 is TGTGCCAGCAGCCGCACACAGGGTCCCGAGCAGTACTTC. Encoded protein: CASSRTQGPEQYF.

The CDR3 sequence: CASSHGASGYNEQFF. CDR3 coding DNA: TGTGCCAGCAGCCATGGGGCTAGCGGGTACAATGAGCAGTTCTTC. The rearrangement uses TRBV3-1 (or the pseudogene TRBV3-2) and TRBJ2-1; the match to TRBD2 covers 8 bases. The germline CDR1 and CDR2 sequences are LGHDT and YNNKEL (reference sequence). The CDR3 is made up of 15 amino acids. With 3 bases clipped from V and 4 bases from J, the junction kept 5 bases outside the gene matches.

DNA for the CDR3: TGTGCCAGCGGAAGAGAGAGTAGCAATCAGCCCCAGCATTTT. Translating gives CASGRESSNQPQHF. The gene calls are TRBV2 and TRBJ1-5, with D uncertain. V was pared by 8 bases and J by 0 bases, with 11 bases between. CDR1 is SNHLY and CDR2 is FYNNEI in the germline V gene. This CDR3 contains 14 residues. Complete variable domain (other parts from reference TRBV2 and TRBJ1-5): EPEVTQTPSHQVTQMGQEVILRCVPISNHLYFYWYRQILGQKVEFLVSFYNNEISEKSEIFDDQFSVERPDGSNFTLKIRSTKLEDSAMYFCASGRESSNQPQHFGDGTRLSIL.

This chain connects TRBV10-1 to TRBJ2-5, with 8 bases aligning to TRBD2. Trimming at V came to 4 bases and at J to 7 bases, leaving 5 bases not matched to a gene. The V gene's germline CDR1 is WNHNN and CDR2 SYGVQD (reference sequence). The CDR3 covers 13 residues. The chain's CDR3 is CASSGSGSGTQYF. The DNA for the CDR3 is TGCGCCAGCAGTGGCAGCGGGAGTGGGACCCAGTACTTC.

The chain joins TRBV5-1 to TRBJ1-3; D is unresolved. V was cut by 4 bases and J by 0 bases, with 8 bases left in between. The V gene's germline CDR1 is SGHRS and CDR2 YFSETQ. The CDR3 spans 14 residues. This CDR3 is CASSDWSSGNTIYF. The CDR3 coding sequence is TGCGCCAGCAGCGACTGGAGCTCTGGAAACACCATATATTTT.

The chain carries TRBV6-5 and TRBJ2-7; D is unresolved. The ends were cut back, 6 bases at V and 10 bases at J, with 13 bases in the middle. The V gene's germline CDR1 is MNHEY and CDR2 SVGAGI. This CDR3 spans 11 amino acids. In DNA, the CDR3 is TGTGCCAGCAGAAACTCACAGTTACAGTACTTC. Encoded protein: CASRNSQLQYF.

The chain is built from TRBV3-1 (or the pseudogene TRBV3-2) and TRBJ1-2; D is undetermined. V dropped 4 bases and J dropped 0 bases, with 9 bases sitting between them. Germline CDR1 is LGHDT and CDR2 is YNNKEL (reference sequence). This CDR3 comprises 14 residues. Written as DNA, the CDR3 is TGTGCCAGCAGCCCAAAAGACGCTAACTATGGCTACACCTTC. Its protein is CASSPKDANYGYTF.

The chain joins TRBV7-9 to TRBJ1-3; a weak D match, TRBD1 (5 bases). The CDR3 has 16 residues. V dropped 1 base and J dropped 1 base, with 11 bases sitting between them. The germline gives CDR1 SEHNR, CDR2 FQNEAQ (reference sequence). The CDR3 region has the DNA TGTGCCAGCAGCTTAGGGGACGAAAGATCTGGAAACACCATATATTTT. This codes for CASSLGDERSGNTIYF.

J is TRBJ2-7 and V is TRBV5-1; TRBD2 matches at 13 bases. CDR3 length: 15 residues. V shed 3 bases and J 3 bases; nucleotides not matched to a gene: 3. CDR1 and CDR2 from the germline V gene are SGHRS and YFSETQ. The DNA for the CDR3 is TGCGCCAGCAGCTCGGGGACTAGCGGGATCTACGAGCAGTACTTC. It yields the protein CASSSGTSGIYEQYF.

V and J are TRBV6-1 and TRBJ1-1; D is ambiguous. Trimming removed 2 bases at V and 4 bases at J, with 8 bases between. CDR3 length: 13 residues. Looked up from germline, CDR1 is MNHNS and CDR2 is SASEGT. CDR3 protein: CASSETRRTEAFF. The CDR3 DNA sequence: TGTGCCAGCAGTGAAACCCGCCGCACTGAAGCTTTCTTT.

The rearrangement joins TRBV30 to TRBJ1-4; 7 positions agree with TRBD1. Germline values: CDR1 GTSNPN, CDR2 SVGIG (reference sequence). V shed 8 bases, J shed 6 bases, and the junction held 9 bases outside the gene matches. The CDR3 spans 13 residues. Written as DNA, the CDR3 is TGTGCCGGTCGGGACAGTGCTTATGAAAAACTGTTTTTT. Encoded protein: CAGRDSAYEKLFF. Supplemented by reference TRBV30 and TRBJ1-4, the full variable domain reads SQTIHQWPATLVQPVGSPLSLECTVEGTSNPNLYWYRQAAGRGLQLLFYSVGIGQISSEVPQNLSASRPQDRQFILSSKKLLLSDSGFYLCAGRDSAYEKLFFGSGTQLSVL.